This T cell receptor (beta chain) was sequenced in a study of blood T cell repertoires in COVID-19. Turning to the study itself: PBMCs, B-cell-depleted T cells, or T cells were the source of the cDNA or gDNA that made up the material.

In Seattle, patients joined the study during active infection and were tracked longitudinally. The repertoire was sequenced with immunoSEQ multiplex PCR; TCRdb's copy has only in-frame clones and lacks some. This sample has around 220,000 clones, with around 83% found just once. This CDR3 contains 17 residues. V shed 2 bases and J shed 1 base, with 16 bases lying between them. CDR1 is SGHDT, CDR2 YYEEEE, per germline. V gene TRBV5-6 combines with J gene TRBJ1-3; weak D call: TRBD1 (5 bases). This TCR was recovered from a woman in her fifties or sixties with COVID-19, enrolled during active disease. The sample consisted of peripheral blood. The CDR3 region is CASSFGLGGASGNTIYF. CDR3 nucleotide sequence: TGTGCCAGCAGCTTCGGCCTAGGAGGGGCGTCTGGAAACACCATATATTTT.